This TCR beta chain comes out of a study of T cells in Graves' hyperthyroidism and ophthalmopathy. Study-wide results and caveats: Stable hyperthyroidism and ophthalmopathy were separated using 13 V-J signatures.

CDR1 and CDR2 (germline): MNHEY, SMNVEV (reference sequence). The CDR3 sequence is 16 residues long. Trimming took 0 bases from V and 5 from J; bases not matched to a gene: 8. A remark on this clonotype: The antigen remains unidentified.

Subjects aged 18 to 65 presented with newly diagnosed hyperthyroidism of less than 2 months' duration. Uncontrolled infection, other autoimmune disease, pregnancy or lactation barred patients from enrollment. The authors took PBMCs from 7.5 to 10 ml fresh peripheral blood. Using RNA transcripts as the source, TCR beta CDR3 regions were amplified. Primed by the HTBI set, a first-round RT-PCR was run on the TCR CDR3. TCRdb reprocessed the multiplex PCR reads via MiXCR and lists one record per CDR3 protein. This sample has 300,000 or so distinct CDR3 sequences, with 16% found just once. The rearrangement links TRBV27 to TRBJ2-5; 8 bases align to TRBD2. Sequenced input: blood. The source is a man aged 25-45 years with Graves' hyperthyroidism. The CDR3 DNA is TGTGCCAGCAGTTTATCATTCGGGGGGGGCGCCGAGACCCAGTACTTC. This gives the protein CASSLSFGGGAETQYF.